These 4 T cell receptor beta chains were sequenced from one sample in a study of cytomegalovirus exposure and HLA in healthy donors. Vbeta (60) and Jbeta (13) primers were used in the PCR. The method was immunoSEQ multiplex PCR; TCRdb's version includes in-frame clones alone and lacks a portion of them. The sample totals 56,000 or so clones. The sequenced sample was PBMCs. These TCRs come from a female donor in good health and CMV-seronegative.

The rearrangement joins TRBV27 to TRBJ2-7; D not certain. V lost 6 bases, J lost 4 bases, and 16 bases lay in between. This CDR3 spans 14 amino acids. CDR1 is MNHEY, CDR2 SMNVEV, per germline (reference sequence). The CDR3 bases are TGTGCCAGCAGCCCTACGGTAATTCCTTACGAGCAGTACTTC. It yields the protein CASSPTVIPYEQYF.

The chain couples TRBV6-5 to TRBJ2-5, with D perhaps matching TRBD1 (7 bases). V shed 7 bases and J shed 9 bases, with 15 bases lying between them. Germline CDR1 MNHEY, CDR2 SVGAGI. The CDR3 contains 12 residues. The CDR3 DNA follows: TGTGCCAGCACCCACGGAGGGGGCCCCCAGTACTTC. Protein: CASTHGGGPQYF.

The J gene is TRBJ1-2, the V gene TRBV30, with 7 bases identical to TRBD1. The V gene's germline CDR1 is GTSNPN and CDR2 SVGIG (reference sequence). The CDR3 runs to 15 residues. With 0 bases clipped from V and 6 bases from J, the junction kept 10 bases outside the gene matches. CDR3 nucleotide sequence: TGTGCCTGGAGTGTATGGGCAGGGGGTATTCATGGCTACACCTTC. It specifies CAWSVWAGGIHGYTF.

This chain connects TRBV30 to TRBJ2-5; 9 bases match TRBD1. Germline CDR1 and CDR2: GTSNPN and SVGIG (reference sequence). With V trimmed by 2 bases and J by 5 bases, 9 bases remained unmatched. The CDR3 length is 15 residues. In nucleotides, the CDR3 is TGTGCCTGGAGTCCGGGACAGGGTGTGGGGGAGACCCAGTACTTC. It yields the protein CAWSPGQGVGETQYF.